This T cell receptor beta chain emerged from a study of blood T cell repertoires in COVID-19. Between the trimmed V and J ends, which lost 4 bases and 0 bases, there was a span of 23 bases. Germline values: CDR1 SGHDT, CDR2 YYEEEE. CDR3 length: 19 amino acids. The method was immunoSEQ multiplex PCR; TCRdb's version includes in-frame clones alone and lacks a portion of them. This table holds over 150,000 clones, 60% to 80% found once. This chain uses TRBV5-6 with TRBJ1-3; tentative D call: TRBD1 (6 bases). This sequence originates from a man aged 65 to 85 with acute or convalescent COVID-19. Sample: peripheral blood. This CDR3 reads CASSNRDIGFLLSGNTIYF. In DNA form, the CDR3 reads TGTGCCAGCAGCAACCGGGACATAGGCTTCCTCCTCTCTGGAAACACCATATATTTT.